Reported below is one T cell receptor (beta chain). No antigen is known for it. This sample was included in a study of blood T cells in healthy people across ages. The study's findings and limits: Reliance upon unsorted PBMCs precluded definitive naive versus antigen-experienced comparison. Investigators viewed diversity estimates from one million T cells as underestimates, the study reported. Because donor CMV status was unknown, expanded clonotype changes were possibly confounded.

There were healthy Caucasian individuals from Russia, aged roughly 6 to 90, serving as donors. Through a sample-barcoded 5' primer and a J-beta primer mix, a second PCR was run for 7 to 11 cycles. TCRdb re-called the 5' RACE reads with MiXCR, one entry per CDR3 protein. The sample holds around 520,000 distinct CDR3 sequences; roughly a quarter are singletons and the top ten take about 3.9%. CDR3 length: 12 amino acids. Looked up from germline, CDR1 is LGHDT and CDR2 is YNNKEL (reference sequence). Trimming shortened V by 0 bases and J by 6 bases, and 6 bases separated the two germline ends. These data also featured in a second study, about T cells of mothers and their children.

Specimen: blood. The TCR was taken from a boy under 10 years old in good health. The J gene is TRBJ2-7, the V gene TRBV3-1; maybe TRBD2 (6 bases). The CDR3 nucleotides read TGTGCCAGCAGCCAAGAGGGGGGCGAGCAGTACTTC. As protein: CASSQEGGEQYF.